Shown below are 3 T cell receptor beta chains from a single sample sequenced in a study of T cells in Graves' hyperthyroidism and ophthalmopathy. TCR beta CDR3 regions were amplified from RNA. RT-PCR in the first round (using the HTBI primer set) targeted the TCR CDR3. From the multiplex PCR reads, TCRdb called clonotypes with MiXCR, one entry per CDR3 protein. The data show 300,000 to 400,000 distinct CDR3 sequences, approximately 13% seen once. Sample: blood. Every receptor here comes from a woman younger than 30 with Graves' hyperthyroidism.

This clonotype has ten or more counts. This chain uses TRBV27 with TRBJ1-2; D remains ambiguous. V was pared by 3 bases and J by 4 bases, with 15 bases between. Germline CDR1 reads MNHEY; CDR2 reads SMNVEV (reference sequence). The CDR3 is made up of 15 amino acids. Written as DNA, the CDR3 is TGTGCCAGCAGTTTTTCCCCTCGGTCAGCCTATGGCTACACCTTC. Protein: CASSFSPRSAYGYTF.

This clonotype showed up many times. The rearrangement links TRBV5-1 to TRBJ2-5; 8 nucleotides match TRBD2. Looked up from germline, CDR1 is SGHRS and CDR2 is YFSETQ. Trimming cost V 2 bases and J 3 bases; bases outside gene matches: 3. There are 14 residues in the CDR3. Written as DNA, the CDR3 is TGCGCCAGCAGCTTTTTCGGGGGGGAAGAGACCCAGTACTTC. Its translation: CASSFFGGEETQYF.

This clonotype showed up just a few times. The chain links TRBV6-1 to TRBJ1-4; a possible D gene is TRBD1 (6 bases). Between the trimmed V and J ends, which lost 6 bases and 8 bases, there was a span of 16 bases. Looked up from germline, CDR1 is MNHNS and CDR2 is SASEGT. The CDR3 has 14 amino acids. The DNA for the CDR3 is TGTGCCAGCAGGACACAGGGTTCAGGCGAAAAACTGTTTTTT. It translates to CASRTQGSGEKLFF.